These 8 T cell receptor beta chains originate from one sample sequenced in a study of neurological immune-mediated disorders (dated by TCRdb to between 2018 and 2020). The sample's time point, from its label and the paper: longitudinal time-point 1 (baseline). The library was built by means of 5' RACE. These reads were obtained on an Illumina HiSeq 2500. TCRdb reran the public reads through fastp at Q25 and MiXCR, keeping productive beta chains. Identical CDR3 proteins give one entry, which carries the most common genes and DNA. The sample table lists about 60,000 distinct CDR3 sequences, roughly 10% of them with a count of one. Less than 8.5% of the sample is taken by the ten largest. Material for sequencing was PBMCs. These receptors were taken from a male donor with HTLV-1-associated myelopathy (HAM/TSP).

Here the CDR3 DNA reads TGCGCCAGCAGCCAAGACCATAGTTATAGCGGGGCGATAGCCTACGAGCAGTACTTC. It encodes CASSQDHSYSGAIAYEQYF. The V and J genes are TRBV4-1 and TRBJ2-7; 8 positions agree with TRBD2. With 0 bases clipped from V and 2 bases from J, the junction kept 15 bases outside the gene matches. The CDR3 totals 19 residues. Germline lookup yields CDR1 MGHRA and CDR2 YSYEKL.

This clonotype has at least ten counts. The genes are TRBV10-3 and TRBJ2-7; 8 bases are shared with TRBD1. The CDR3 length is 14 residues. V gave up 6 bases and J gave up 6 bases; unmatched junction bases: 10. The germline V gene has CDR1 ENHRY and CDR2 SYGVKD. CDR3 in amino acids: CAISPSDRGSEQYF. The DNA of the CDR3 is TGTGCCATCAGCCCATCCGACAGGGGAAGCGAGCAGTACTTC.

This clonotype was seen ten or more times. This chain connects TRBV4-3 to TRBJ1-3; D uncertain. This CDR3 has 15 residues. Per the germline V gene, CDR1 is LGHNA and CDR2 is YSLEER. V was trimmed by 1 base and J by 1 base, leaving 8 bases between them. This CDR3 reads CASSQGGGSGNTIYF. In DNA, the CDR3 is TGCGCCAGCAGCCAAGGCGGAGGTTCTGGAAACACCATATATTTT.

This clonotype was counted at least ten times. The V and J genes are TRBV14 and TRBJ2-1, with D perhaps matching TRBD2 (7 bases). V was trimmed by 4 bases and J by 4 bases, leaving 17 bases between them. The germline CDR1 and CDR2 sequences are SGHDN and FVKESK. The CDR3 sequence is 16 residues long. The DNA of the CDR3 is TGTGCCAGCAGCCCGCCAAAGGGGAGGGGGTACAATGAGCAGTTCTTC. It specifies CASSPPKGRGYNEQFF.

At least ten counts were recorded for this clonotype. The V gene is TRBV6-6, the J gene TRBJ2-7; no firm D call. Trimming stripped 4 bases from V and 1 base from J, with 11 bases between. The CDR3 covers 14 residues. Germline loops: CDR1 MNHNY, CDR2 SVGAGI (reference sequence). In nucleotides, the CDR3 is TGTGCCAGCAGTTCCTGGAGTGAGTCCTACGAGCAGTACTTC. It encodes CASSSWSESYEQYF.

This clonotype appeared many times. The chain joins TRBV9 to TRBJ1-1; possible D gene TRBD1, 5 bases. Deletions cut 0 bases from V and 1 base from J, with 13 bases between. This CDR3 is 16 amino acids long. Germline V lookup: CDR1 SGDLS, CDR2 YYNGEE. CDR3 coding DNA: TGTGCCAGCAGCGTAGCTCCAGGGTGGAAGAACACTGAAGCTTTCTTT. Translation: CASSVAPGWKNTEAFF.

The chain links TRBV11-1 to TRBJ2-7; 7 bases fit TRBD1. Germline V gives CDR1 SGHAT, CDR2 FQDESV (reference sequence). This CDR3 is built from 15 residues. V shed 4 bases and J 3 bases; nucleotides not matched to a gene: 9. CDR3 loop: CASSSDRALIYEQYF. For the CDR3, the DNA is TGTGCCAGCAGCTCAGACAGGGCTTTGATCTACGAGCAGTACTTC.

Worth noting for this clonotype: A much larger clone sits a single nucleotide away, making a read error possible. The chain is built from TRBV6-1 and TRBJ2-5, with 13 bases fitting TRBD2. The V segment lost 5 bases and the J segment 4 bases; nucleotides outside the gene matches: 4. The CDR3 consists of 15 residues. Per germline, CDR1 MNHNS and CDR2 SASEGT. CDR3 bases: TGTGCCAGCAGTACCAGGACTAGCGGGGGAGAGACCCAGTACTTC. This encodes CASSTRTSGGETQYF.